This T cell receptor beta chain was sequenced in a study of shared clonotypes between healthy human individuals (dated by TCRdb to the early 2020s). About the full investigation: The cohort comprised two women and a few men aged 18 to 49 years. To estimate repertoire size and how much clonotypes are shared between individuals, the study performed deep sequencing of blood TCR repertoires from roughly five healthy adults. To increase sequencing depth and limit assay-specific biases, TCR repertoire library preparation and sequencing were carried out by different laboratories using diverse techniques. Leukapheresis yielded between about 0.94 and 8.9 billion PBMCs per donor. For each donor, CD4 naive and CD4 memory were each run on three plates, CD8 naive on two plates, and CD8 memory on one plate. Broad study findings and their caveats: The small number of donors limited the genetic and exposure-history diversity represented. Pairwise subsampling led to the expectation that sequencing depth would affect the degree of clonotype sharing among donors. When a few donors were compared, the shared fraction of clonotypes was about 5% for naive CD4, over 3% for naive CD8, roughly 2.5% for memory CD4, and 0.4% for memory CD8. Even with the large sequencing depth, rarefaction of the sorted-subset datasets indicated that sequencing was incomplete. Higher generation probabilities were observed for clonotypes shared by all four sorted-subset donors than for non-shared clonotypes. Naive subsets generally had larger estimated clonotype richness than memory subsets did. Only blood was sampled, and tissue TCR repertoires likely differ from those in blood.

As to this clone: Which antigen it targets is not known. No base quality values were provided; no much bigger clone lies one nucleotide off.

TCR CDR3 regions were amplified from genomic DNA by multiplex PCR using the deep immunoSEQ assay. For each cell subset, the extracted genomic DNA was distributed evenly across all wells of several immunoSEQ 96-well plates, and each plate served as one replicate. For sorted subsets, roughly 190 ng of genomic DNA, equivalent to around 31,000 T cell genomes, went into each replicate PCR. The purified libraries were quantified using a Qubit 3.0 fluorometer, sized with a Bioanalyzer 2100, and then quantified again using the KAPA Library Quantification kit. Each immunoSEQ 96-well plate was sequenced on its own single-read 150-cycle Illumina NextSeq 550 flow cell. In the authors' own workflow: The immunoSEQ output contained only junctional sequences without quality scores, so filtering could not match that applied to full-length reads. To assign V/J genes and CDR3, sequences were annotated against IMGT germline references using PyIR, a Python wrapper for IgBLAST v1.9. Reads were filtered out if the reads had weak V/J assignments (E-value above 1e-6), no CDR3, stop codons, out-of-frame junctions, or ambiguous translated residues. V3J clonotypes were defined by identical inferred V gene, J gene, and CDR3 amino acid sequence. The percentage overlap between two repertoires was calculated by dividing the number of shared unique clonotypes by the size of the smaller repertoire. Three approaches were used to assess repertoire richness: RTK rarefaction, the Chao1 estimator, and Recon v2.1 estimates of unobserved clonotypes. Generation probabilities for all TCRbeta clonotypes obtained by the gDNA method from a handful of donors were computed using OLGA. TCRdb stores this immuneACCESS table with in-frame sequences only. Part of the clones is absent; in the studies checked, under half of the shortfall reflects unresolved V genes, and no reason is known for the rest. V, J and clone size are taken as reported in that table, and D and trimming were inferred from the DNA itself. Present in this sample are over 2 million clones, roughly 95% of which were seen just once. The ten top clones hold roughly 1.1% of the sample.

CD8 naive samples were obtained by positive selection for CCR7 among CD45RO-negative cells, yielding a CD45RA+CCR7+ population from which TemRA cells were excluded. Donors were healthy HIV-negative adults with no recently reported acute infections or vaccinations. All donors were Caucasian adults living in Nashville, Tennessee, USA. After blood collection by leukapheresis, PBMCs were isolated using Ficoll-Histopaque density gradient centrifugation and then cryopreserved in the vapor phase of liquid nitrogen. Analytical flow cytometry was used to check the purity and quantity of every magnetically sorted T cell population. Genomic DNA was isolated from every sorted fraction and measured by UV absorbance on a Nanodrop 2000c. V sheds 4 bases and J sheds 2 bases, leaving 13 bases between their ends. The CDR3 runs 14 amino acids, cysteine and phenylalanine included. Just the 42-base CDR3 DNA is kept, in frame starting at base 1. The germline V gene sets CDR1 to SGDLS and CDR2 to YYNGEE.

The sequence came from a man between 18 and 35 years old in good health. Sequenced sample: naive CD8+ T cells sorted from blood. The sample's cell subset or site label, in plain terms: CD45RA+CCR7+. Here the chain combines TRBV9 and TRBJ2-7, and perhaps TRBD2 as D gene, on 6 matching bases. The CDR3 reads CASSQGSGPYEQYF. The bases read TGTGCCAGCAGCCAGGGAAGCGGGCCCTACGAGCAGTACTTC.